This T cell receptor beta chain is from a study of T cell changes during pregnancy in multiple sclerosis. Germline loops: CDR1 MDHEN, CDR2 SYDVKM. The CDR3 runs 16 residues. The V and J ends lost 5 bases and 6 bases respectively, with 22 bases between them. Produced via immunoSEQ multiplex PCR; TCRdb's table is partial and in-frame only. The repertoire holds some 13,000 clones, with more than 85% as singletons. The gene calls are TRBV28 and TRBJ1-2; tentatively, D is TRBD1 (6 bases). This TCR was recovered from a female donor in good health, enrolled as a control in a pregnancy study. This sample comprised CD8+ T cells from peripheral blood mononuclear cells, obtained in the second trimester of pregnancy. CDR3 residues: CASSQMTGPSIDGYTF. In nucleotides, the CDR3 is TGTGCCAGCAGTCAGATGACAGGTCCCTCTATCGATGGCTACACCTTC.